Given below is one T cell receptor (beta chain) in context. What this receptor recognizes is not known. No base quality information exists; no much larger clone differs at one position. Looking up the germline V gene yields CDR1 MRHNA and CDR2 SNTAGT. The CDR3 spans 17 residues, from the cysteine through the phenylalanine. The entry retains the CDR3 DNA only, 51 bases that are in frame from base 1. Germline trimming: 4 bases from V, 1 base from J; junction bases outside gene matches: 9. These data belong to a study of radiotherapy plus CTLA-4 blockade in lung cancer (dated by TCRdb to about 2018). In the study overall: Objective responses occurred in roughly a sixth of enrolled patients, and 30% to 35% achieved disease control. Results and caveats for the whole study, not just this receptor: The strongest predictors of response were reported to be early dynamic shifts in blood T cell clones along with a rise in serum interferon-beta following radiation. TCR clones derived from tumors expanded in peripheral blood after treatment with radiotherapy and ipilimumab.

The library came from the immunoSEQ multiplex PCR assay. The source is immuneACCESS, and TCRdb retained only in-frame sequences with V and J called. Part of the clones is not carried over; for the studies checked, unresolved V genes explain less than half of this, and the remainder is unexplained. The sample includes more than 30,000 clones, with roughly 71% observed a single time. Under 5% of the sample is in the top ten clones. In this study, focal radiation therapy paired with CTLA-4 blockade (ipilimumab) was tested in patients who had chemo-refractory metastatic non-small-cell lung cancer. Sequenced here: peripheral blood, sampled from a patient treated with radiotherapy plus ipilimumab. This receptor was taken from a human donor with non-small cell lung cancer who had stable disease on radiotherapy plus ipilimumab. The chain is encoded by TRBV6-4 joined to TRBJ2-2; the central 7 bases match TRBD1. The CDR3 has the sequence CASSAPYRGENTGELFF. The sequenced DNA is TGTGCCAGCAGTGCCCCTTACAGGGGCGAGAACACCGGGGAGCTGTTTTTT.